This T cell receptor (beta chain) was documented in a study of T-cell reconstitution after alpha-beta-depleted transplantation in children. Unique molecular identifiers were used to barcode this TCRbeta library. Via MiXCR, TCRdb re-called the PCR reads, giving one row per CDR3 protein. The table shows approximately 520,000 distinct CDR3 sequences, with 30% to 35% occurring only once. This clonotype was counted ten times or more. Germline assignment: CDR1 SQVTM and CDR2 ANQGSEA. V lost 0 bases and J 15 bases, leaving 12 bases between the germline ends. This CDR3 has 11 amino acids. Sequencing was performed on PBMCs from the stem cell graft donor, taken from the stem cell graft. This clonotype was sampled from a human donor who donated a stem cell graft to a child with aplastic anemia. The chain carries TRBV29-1 and TRBJ2-1; possibly TRBD1 for D (5 bases). CDR3 nucleotides: TGCAGCGTTGAAGAAGGGGCAGGAAGGTTCTTC. Protein: CSVEEGAGRFF.